This T cell receptor beta chain came from a study of CD8 T cells in ankylosing spondylitis. Each TCR beta library was made by quantitative 5'-RACE that incorporated molecular barcodes. From the 5' RACE reads, TCRdb called clonotypes with MiXCR, one entry per CDR3 protein. The sample carries around 490,000 distinct CDR3 sequences, roughly 5.3% recorded once. Many counts were recorded for this clonotype. Antigen unknown. Broader study findings: What seemed typical of ankylosing spondylitis blood was a TCR beta motif built from under 10 highly homologous variants. In ankylosing spondylitis patients, matched synovial fluid reportedly showed significant enrichment of disease-linked clones. Previous work reported some of these motif variants in the synovial fluid and blood of reactive arthritis.

Germline lookup yields CDR1 LNHNV and CDR2 YYDKDF (reference sequence). Trimming took off 5 bases at V and 3 bases at J, with 12 bases between the two ends. The CDR3 length is 14 residues. This sequence joins TRBV15 and TRBJ2-3, with D perhaps matching TRBD2 (6 bases). The source of this sequence is a male donor with ankylosing spondylitis. Sequencing input: blood, either unsorted or a sorted T cell fraction (not recorded which). CDR3 region: CATSGRLVTDTQYF. The DNA for the CDR3 is TGTGCCACCAGCGGGAGGTTGGTGACAGATACGCAGTATTTT.